This T cell receptor beta chain emerged from a study of blood T cell repertoires in COVID-19 (dated by TCRdb to 2018 to 2020). At the level of the whole study: The collaborator samples originated in the United States, Italy and Spain and spanned the acute and convalescent phases of COVID-19. Subjects who had been exposed to COVID-19, were actively infected with it, or had recovered from it provided the deeply sampled blood TCRbeta repertoires that made up the dataset. The repertoires were released in a freely available public database intended as a resource for research on the immune response to SARS-CoV-2. Sample metadata almost always included a de-identified subject ID, COVID-19 status, age in years and sex. Where available, HLA class I and class II types were taken from metadata supplied by the sample provider and were not determined by assay-based typing. The prospective study material was composed of cDNA or gDNA derived from T cells, B-cell-depleted T cells, or PBMCs. Samples came from the ongoing ImmuneRACE study (first 160 participants) plus 1,254 subjects from 6 global collaborators.

Enrolling through a virtual design, the prospective study's participants ranged in age from roughly 18 to 95 years and lived across 20 to 25 United States geographic areas. In the prospective study, cohorts were assigned on the basis of participant-reported clinical history obtained from a screening survey and a study questionnaire. ImmuneRACE Cohort 3 recovered participants were defined by two consecutive negative NP/OP PCR tests, healthcare professional clearance, or symptom resolution. Mobile phlebotomists in the prospective study collected whole blood, serum and a nasopharyngeal or oropharyngeal swab from every participant. Prospective study participants could optionally give additional blood draws and questionnaires over an approximately 2-month period. Before DNA extraction, prospective study blood samples were shipped either frozen or at room temperature. This clone appeared once. Its antigen is currently not known. Qualities for individual bases were not recorded, and no much larger clone is one base off.

V sheds 0 bases and J sheds 5 bases, leaving 11 bases between their ends. The CDR3 starts with the cysteine, ends with the phenylalanine, and has 14 residues. Only the CDR3 part of the read is kept: 42 bases, read in frame from the first base. Paper-wide results and their limitations: The quantity of clinical and demographic metadata differed by source and by participant and was supplied without curation.

The immunoSEQ Assay, a bias-controlled multiplex PCR, was used to amplify TCRbeta CDR3 regions from genomic DNA. The source study handled its data this way. The number of nucleated cells in each sample was estimated from the amplification of reference gene primers within the assay. Sequence reads were collapsed and filtered to measure the absolute abundance of every unique TCRbeta CDR3 rearrangement. For each sample, productive Simpson clonality was calculated by taking the square root of Simpson's diversity index across productive rearrangements. TCRdb provides this immuneACCESS table in a form limited to in-frame rearrangements. Some clones are lacking; in checked studies, under half of them reflect an unresolved V gene, and why the rest are absent is not known. The V and J calls and clone size were taken over from that table, and D and trimming were inferred from the DNA. The sample data list hundreds of thousands of clones, and 85% to 90% of these were observed just once. The biggest ten clones account for over 1% of the sample.

The receptor was derived from a man aged 30 to 45 who had recovered from COVID-19. The chain uses TRBV5-7 and TRBJ2-5; the D gene is possibly TRBD1, with 6 bases matching. TRBV5-7 is placed among ORFs of uncertain function. The sample consisted of PBMCs or T cells enriched from blood (not recorded which). Read as DNA, the sequence is TGTGCCAGCAGCTTGGCGTGGGGGCGTGAGACCCAGTACTTC. The translation is CASSLAWGRETQYF.